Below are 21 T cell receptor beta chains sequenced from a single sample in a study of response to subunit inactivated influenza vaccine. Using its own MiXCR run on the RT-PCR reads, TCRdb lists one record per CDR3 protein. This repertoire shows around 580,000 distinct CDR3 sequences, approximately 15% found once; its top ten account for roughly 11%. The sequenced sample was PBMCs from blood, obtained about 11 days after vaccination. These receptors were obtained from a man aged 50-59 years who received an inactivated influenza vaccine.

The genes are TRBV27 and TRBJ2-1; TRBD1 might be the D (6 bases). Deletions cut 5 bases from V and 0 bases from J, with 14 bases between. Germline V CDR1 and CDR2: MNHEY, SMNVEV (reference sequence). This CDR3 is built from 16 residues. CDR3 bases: TGTGCCAGCAGTCCCAGGGGACGGAGCTCCTACAATGAGCAGTTCTTC. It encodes CASSPRGRSSYNEQFF.

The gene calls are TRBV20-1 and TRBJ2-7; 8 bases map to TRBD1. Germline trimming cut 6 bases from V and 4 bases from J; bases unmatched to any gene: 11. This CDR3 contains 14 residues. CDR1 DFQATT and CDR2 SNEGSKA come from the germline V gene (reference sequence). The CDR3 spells CSAPLGQGAYEQYF. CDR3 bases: TGCAGTGCCCCTCTAGGGCAGGGGGCTTACGAGCAGTACTTC.

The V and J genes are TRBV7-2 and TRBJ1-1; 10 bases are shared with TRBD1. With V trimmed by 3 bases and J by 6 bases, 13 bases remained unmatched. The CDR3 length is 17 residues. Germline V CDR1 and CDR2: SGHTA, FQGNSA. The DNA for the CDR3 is TGTGCCAGCAGCTTGAGTCCCGGGACAGGGGTTGGGGCTGAAGCTTTCTTT. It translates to CASSLSPGTGVGAEAFF.

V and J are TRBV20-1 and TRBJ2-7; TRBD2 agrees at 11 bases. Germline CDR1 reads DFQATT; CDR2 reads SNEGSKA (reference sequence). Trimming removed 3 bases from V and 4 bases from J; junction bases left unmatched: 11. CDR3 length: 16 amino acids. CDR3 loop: CSARHFSGRDPYEQYF. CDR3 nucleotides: TGCAGTGCTAGGCACTTTAGCGGGAGGGACCCGTACGAGCAGTACTTC.

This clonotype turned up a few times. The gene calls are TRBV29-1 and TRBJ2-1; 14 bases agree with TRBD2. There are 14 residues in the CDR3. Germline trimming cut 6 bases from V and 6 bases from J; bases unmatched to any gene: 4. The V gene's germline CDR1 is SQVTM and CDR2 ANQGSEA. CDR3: CSVAGTSGGNEQFF. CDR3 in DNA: TGCAGCGTGGCCGGGACTAGCGGGGGCAATGAGCAGTTCTTC.

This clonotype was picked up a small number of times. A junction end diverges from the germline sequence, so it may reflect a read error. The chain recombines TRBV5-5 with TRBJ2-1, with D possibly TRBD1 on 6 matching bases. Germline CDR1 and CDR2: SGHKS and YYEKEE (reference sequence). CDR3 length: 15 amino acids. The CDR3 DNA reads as TGTGCCAGCACCTTGACGGGACAACCACTCAATGAGCAGTTCTTC. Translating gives CASTLTGQPLNEQFF. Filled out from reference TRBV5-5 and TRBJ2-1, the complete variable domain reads DAGVTQSPTHLIKTRGQQVTLRCSPISGHKSVSWYQQVLGQGPQFIFQYYEKEERGRGNFPDRFSARQFPNYSSELNVNALLLGDSALYLCASTLTGQPLNEQFFGPGTRLTVL.

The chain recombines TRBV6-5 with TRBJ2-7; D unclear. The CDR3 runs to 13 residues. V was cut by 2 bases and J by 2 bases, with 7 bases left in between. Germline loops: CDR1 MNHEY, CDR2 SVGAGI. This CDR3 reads CASSYDFTYEQYF. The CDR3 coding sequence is TGTGCCAGCAGTTACGACTTTACCTACGAGCAGTACTTC.

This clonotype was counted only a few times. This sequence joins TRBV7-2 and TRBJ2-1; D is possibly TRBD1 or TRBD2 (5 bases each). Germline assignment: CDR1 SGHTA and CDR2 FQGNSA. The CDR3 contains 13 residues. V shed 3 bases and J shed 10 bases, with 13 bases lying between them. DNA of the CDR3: TGTGCCAGCAGCTTGAGGGGTCACAGGGAGCAGTTCTTC. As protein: CASSLRGHREQFF. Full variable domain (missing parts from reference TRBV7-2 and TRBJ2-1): GAGVSQSPSNKVTEKGKDVELRCDPISGHTALYWYRQSLGQGLEFLIYFQGNSAPDKSGLPSDRFSAERTGGSVSTLTIQRTQQEDSAVYLCASSLRGHREQFFGPGTRLTVL.

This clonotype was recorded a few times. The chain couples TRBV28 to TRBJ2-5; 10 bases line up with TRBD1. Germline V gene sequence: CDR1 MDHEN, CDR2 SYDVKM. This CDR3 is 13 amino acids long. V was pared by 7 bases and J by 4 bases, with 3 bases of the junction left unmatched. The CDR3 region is CASNGQGVETQYF. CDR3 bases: TGTGCCAGCAACGGACAGGGGGTAGAGACCCAGTACTTC.

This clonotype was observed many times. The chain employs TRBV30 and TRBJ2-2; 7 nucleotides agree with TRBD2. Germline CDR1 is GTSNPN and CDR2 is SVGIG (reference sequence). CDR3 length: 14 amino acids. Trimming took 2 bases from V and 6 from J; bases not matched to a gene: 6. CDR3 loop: CAWSLAEPAGELFF. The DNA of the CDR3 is TGTGCCTGGAGTCTAGCGGAACCGGCCGGGGAGCTGTTTTTT.

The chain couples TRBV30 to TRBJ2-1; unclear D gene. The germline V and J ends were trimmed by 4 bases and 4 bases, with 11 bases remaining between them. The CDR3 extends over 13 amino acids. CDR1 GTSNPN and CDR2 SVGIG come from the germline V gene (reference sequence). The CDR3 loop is CAWMIWAYNEQFF. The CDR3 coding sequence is TGTGCCTGGATGATTTGGGCTTACAATGAGCAGTTCTTC.

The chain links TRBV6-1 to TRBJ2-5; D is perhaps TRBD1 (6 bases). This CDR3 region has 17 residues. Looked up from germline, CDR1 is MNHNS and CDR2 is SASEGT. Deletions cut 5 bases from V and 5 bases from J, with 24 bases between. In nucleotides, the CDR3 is TGTGCCAGCAGTCTTCTCAACTACAGGGTCCGTCGGGAGACCCAGTACTTC. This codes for CASSLLNYRVRRETQYF.

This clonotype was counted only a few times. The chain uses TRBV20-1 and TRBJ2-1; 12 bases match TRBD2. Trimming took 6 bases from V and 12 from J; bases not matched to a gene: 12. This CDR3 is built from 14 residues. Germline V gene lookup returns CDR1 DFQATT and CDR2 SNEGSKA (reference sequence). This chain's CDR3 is CSAILAGGPHLQFF. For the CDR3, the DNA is TGCAGTGCCATACTAGCGGGGGGCCCCCACTTGCAGTTCTTC.

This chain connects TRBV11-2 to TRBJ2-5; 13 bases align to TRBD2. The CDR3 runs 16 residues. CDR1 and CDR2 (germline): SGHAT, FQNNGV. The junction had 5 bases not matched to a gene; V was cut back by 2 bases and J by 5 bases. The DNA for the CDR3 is TGTGCCAGCAGCTTAAAACTAGCGGGGGGGCCGGAGACCCAGTACTTC. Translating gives CASSLKLAGGPETQYF.

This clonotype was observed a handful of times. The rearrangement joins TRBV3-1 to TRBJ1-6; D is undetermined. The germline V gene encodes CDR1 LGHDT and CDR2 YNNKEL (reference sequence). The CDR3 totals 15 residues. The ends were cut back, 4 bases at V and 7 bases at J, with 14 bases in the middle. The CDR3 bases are TGTGCCAGCAGCCTCCGGGTTATAGGGAATTCACCCCTCCACTTT. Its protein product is CASSLRVIGNSPLHF. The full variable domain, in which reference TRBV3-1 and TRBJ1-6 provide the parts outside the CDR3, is DTAVSQTPKYLVTQMGNDKSIKCEQNLGHDTMYWYKQDSKKFLKIMFSYNNKELIINETVPNRFSPKSPDKAHLNLHINSLELGDSAVYFCASSLRVIGNSPLHFGNGTRLTVT.

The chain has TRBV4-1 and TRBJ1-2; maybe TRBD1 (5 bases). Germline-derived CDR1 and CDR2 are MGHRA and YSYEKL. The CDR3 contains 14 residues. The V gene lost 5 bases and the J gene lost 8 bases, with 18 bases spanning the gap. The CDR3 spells CASSAPRPGTGYTF. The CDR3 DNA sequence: TGCGCCAGCAGCGCCCCCAGGCCAGGGACGGGCTACACCTTC.

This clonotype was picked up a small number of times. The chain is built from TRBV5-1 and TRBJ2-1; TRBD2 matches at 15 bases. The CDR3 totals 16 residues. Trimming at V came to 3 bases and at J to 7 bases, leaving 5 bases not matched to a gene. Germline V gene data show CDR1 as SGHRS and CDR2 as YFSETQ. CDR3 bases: TGCGCCAGCAGCTCGTGGACTAGCGGGAGGGAAAATGAGCAGTTCTTC. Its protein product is CASSSWTSGRENEQFF.

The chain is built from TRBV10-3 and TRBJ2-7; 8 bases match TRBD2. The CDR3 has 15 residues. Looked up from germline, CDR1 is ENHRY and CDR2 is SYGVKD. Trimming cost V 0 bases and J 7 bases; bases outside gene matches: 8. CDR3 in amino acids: CAISESDGRVKEQYF. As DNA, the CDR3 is TGTGCCATCAGTGAGTCCGACGGGAGGGTAAAAGAGCAGTACTTC.

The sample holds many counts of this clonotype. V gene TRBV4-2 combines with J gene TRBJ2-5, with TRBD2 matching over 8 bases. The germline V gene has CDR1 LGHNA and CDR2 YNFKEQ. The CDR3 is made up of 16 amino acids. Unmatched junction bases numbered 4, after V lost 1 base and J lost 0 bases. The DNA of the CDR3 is TGTGCCAGCAGCCAAGTCGTTAGCGGGAACCAAGAGACCCAGTACTTC. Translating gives CASSQVVSGNQETQYF.

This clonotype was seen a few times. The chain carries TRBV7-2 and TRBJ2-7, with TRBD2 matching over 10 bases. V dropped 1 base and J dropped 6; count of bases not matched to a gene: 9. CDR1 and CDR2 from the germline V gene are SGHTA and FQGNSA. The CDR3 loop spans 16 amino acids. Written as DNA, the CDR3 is TGTGCCAGCAGCTTAGGTAGGGCTAGCGGGAGAGGCGAGCAGTACTTC. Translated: CASSLGRASGRGEQYF.

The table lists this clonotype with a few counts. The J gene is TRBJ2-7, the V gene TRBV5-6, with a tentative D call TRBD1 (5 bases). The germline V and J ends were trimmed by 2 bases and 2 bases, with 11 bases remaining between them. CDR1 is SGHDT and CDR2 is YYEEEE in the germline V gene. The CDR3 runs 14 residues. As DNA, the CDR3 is TGTGCCAGCAGCTTACAGGACAATACCTACGAGCAGTACTTC. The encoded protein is CASSLQDNTYEQYF.